This TCR beta chain was profiled in a study of chemoradiotherapy in HPV16-positive cancers. Whole-study results and caveats: For HPV16-positive patients, expanding HPV-responsive T cells associated with longer recurrence-free survival. During treatment, candidate HPV-specific clones and E7-related motifs expanded in tumor.

As concerns this clone: Its antigen is currently unknown.

Samples were taken several times over chemoradiotherapy. Trimming pared 1 base from V and 7 bases from J, leaving 4 bases between. CDR3 length equals 12 residues. The V gene's germline CDR1 is SNHLY and CDR2 FYNNEI. Repertoires were generated with immunoSEQ multiplex PCR, while TCRdb's copy carries only in-frame clones and drops some. Of around 53,000 clones detected, 90% appear once; the ten largest clones hold around 3.5%. This receptor was identified in a human donor with HPV-associated anogenital cancer. The specimen comprised blood, sampled from a patient who underwent chemoradiotherapy. The chain combines TRBV2 with TRBJ2-2, with D uncertain. The CDR3 bases are TGTGCCAGCAGTGAAGGGGTCGGGGAGCTGTTTTTT. This encodes CASSEGVGELFF.